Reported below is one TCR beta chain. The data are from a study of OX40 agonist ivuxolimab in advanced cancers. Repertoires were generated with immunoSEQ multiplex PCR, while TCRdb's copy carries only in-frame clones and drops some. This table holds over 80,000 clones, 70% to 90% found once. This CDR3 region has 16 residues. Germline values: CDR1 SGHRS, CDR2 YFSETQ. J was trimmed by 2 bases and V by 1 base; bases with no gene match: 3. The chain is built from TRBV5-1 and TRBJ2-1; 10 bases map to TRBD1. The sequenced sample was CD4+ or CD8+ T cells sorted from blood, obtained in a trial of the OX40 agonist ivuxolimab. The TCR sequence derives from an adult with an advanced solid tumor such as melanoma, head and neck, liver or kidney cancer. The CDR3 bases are TGCGCCAGCAGCTTGTTCGGGACAGGGGCCTACAATGAGCAGTTCTTC. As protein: CASSLFGTGAYNEQFF. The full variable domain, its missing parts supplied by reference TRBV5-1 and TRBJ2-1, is KAGVTQTPRYLIKTRGQQVTLSCSPISGHRSVSWYQQTPGQGLQFLFEYFSETQRNKGNFPGRFSGRQFSNSRSEMNVSTLELGDSALYLCASSLFGTGAYNEQFFGPGTRLTVL.